This T cell receptor (beta chain) was captured by sequencing in a study of response to subunit inactivated influenza vaccine. MiXCR was run by TCRdb on the RT-PCR reads, yielding one entry per CDR3 protein. The sample includes fewer than 350,000 distinct CDR3 sequences, about a fifth seen only once; the top ten take roughly a tenth. This CDR3 is built from 15 residues. The V end lost 1 base, the J end lost 2 bases, and 11 bases lay between the germline ends. CDR1 and CDR2 from the germline V gene are SEHNR and FQNEAQ (reference sequence). This clonotype has a handful of counts. The source material was PBMCs from blood, sampled roughly 20 months after vaccination. J is TRBJ1-1 and V is TRBV7-9; D might be TRBD1 (5 bases). This TCR derives from a man aged 50-75 years who received an inactivated influenza vaccine. The CDR3 is CASSLVGGSNTEAFF. CDR3 nucleotides: TGTGCCAGCAGCTTAGTTGGGGGTTCAAACACTGAAGCTTTCTTT.